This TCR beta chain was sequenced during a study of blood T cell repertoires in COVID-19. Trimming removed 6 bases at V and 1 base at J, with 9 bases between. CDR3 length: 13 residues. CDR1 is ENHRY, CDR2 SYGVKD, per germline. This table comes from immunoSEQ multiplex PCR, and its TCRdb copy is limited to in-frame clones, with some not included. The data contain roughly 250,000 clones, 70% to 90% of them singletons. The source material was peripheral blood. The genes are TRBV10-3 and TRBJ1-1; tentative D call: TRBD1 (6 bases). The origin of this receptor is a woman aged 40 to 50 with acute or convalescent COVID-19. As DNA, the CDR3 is TGTGCCATCAGCCTACAGGGGAACACTGAAGCTTTCTTT. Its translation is CAISLQGNTEAFF.